This record looks at one TCR beta chain sequence and its context. The specificity of this receptor is unknown. No qualities accompany the bases; no much larger clone lies one base away. This sample was taken from a study of T cell repertoires in cytomegalovirus infection (dated by TCRdb to the late 2010s). Regarding the research as a whole: Because public TCR beta signatures pointed to carriage of CMV infection together with the matching HLA type, the HLA type of each donor mattered for the analysis. Overall study results and their limits: The ex vivo response was dominated by HLA-C-restricted CMV-specific TCR beta clonotypes, and the single most frequent clonotype in two of eight donors was supplied by these HLA-C-restricted clonotypes. Cumulative frequency of public TCR beta family members discriminated carriers of CMV infection plus the relevant HLA type in this cohort and an independent roughly 330-donor cohort.

Sequenced using an Illumina HiSeq 1500. In-frame beta chains were kept once TCRdb had trimmed the public reads at Q25 with fastp and called clones with MiXCR. Each CDR3 protein gets just one entry, which takes the most common genes and DNA from the rows behind it. Across this sample there are about 740,000 distinct CDR3 sequences, with roughly 35% seen only once. The leading ten clones occupy roughly 2.8% of the sample. The germline ends are 7 bases apart after V is trimmed by 2 bases and J by 3 bases. Based on the germline V gene, the CDR1 and CDR2 sequences are SGHVS and FQNEAQ. The CDR3 goes from the cysteine to the phenylalanine over 13 residues. Of all the DNA, just the CDR3 is kept, 39 bases in frame from base 1.

This receptor was taken from a human donor in good health (CMV status not recorded). Some clones in this sample may be carry-over from other donors' samples. The chain is made from TRBV7-8 and TRBJ2-5; 6 matching bases give a weak D call of TRBD1. Material for sequencing was PBMCs. The nucleotide sequence is given as TGTGCCAGCAGCTTAAGGGACAAAGAGACCCAGTACTTC. Translated, it gives CASSLRDKETQYF.